A selection of T cell receptor beta chains follows, all from one sample in a study of cytotoxic CD8 clonotypes in ibrutinib-treated CLL. TCRdb keeps only in-frame clones here, not all; method: immunoSEQ multiplex PCR. The data show about 130,000 clones, around 84% seen once. The input for sequencing was PBMCs, taken after 24 months of ibrutinib treatment. These receptors came from a human donor with chronic lymphocytic leukemia. The conserved cysteine and the conserved F or W are not part of the CDR3 here. A clone size is listed for some rows: how often the clone was seen (once, few, many), or a class if it is expanded.

14 | TRBJ1-6 | TRBV5-4 | . | ASSRTGEHYNSPLH
13 | TRBJ2-2 | TRBV4-3 | once | ASRRTGFDTGELF
11 | TRBJ1-1 | TRBV5-6 | . | ASSFLSNTEAF
14 | TRBJ2-1 | TRBV1 | . | TSSQAASGRYNEQF
12 | TRBJ2-5 | TRBV9 | . | ASSVVVSGETQY
13 | TRBJ2-2 | TRBV6-5 | . | ASSYGKTNTGELF
16 | TRBJ2-3 | TRBV4-3 | once | ASSQRTSGGGNTDTQY
12 | TRBJ2-2 | TRBV7-8 | . | ASSWGTNTGELF
11 | TRBJ2-3 | TRBV10-2 | . | ASSDPSTDTQY
11 | TRBJ2-7 | TRBV7-3 | few | ASSSTGEYEQY
12 | TRBJ1-2 | TRBV4-3 | . | ASSQDHDRSGYT
14 | TRBJ2-5 | TRBV13 | . | ASSLGPVVGGETQY
8 | TRBJ1-5 | TRBV28 | . | ASGNQPQH
12 | TRBJ2-7 | TRBV14 | . | ASSPQGTPYEQY
13 | TRBJ2-7 | TRBV6-1 | . | ASSSNTGDSYEQY
14 | TRBJ1-2 | TRBV7-9 | . | ASSYTGTGGFYGYT
12 | TRBJ1-1 | TRBV11-3 | . | ASSLDSSGGEAF
12 | TRBJ2-3 | TRBV7-9 | . | ASSPLAGGDTQY
13 | TRBJ2-7 | TRBV7-9 | . | ASSSRDRGGYEQY
12 | TRBJ1-5 | TRBV28 | . | ASSLGQGLWPQH
12 | TRBJ2-5 | TRBV6-6 | . | AGSSGGVQETQY
12 | TRBJ1-2 | TRBV5-1 | once | ASSFSPRDGGYT
12 | TRBJ2-7 | TRBV6-5 | . | ASRRTLGAYEQY
12 | TRBJ1-3 | TRBV7-2 | . | ASSPDRGWNTIY
12 | TRBJ1-2 | TRBV4-3 | . | ASSQDRLGGGYT
14 | TRBJ1-2 | TRBV19 | . | ASSISLLDRGDGYT
13 | TRBJ1-6 | TRBV5-6 | . | ASSLGTVDNPPLH
12 | TRBJ1-4 | TRBV11-2 | . | ASSLGPQDEKLF
12 | TRBJ2-7 | TRBV5-4 | few | ASSLSGASYEQY
12 | TRBJ1-3 | TRBV10-2 | few | ASSPTGAGNTIY
13 | TRBJ1-4 | TRBV9 | . | ASSVGTGKGEKLF
12 | TRBJ1-3 | TRBV5-4 | once | ASSFGTAGNTIY
10 | TRBJ1-1 | TRBV7-2 | . | ASQLVPGEAF
13 | TRBJ1-2 | TRBV15 | . | ATGTGGPGSYGYT
13 | TRBJ1-5 | TRBV5-1 | many | ASSRTGLSNQPQH
14 | TRBJ2-7 | TRBV5-4 | . | ASSLGASGAYYEQY
13 | TRBJ2-7 | TRBV5-4 | . | ASSRTGTFSDEQY
13 | TRBJ2-2 | TRBV5-1 | . | ASSMGQGATGELF
14 | TRBJ1-1 | TRBV6-6 | . | ASRPTGPGLSTEAF
13 | . | TRBV7-9 | . | ASSFGTSGADEQY
11 | TRBJ1-1 | TRBV5-1 | few | ATAGPMNTEAF
14 | TRBJ1-4 | TRBV18 | . | ASSPPTMGENEKLF
11 | TRBJ2-5 | TRBV7-2 | . | ASSGTAQETQY
9 | TRBJ2-1 | TRBV5-4 | . | ASSSTGEQF
19 | TRBJ2-2 | TRBV12-5 | . | ASGLEDLPGLAGAVTGELF
13 | TRBJ2-6 | TRBV19 | . | ASGPRASGANVLT
12 | TRBJ2-7 | TRBV5-1 | many | ASSWSDRLYEQY
12 | TRBJ2-7 | TRBV5-1 | . | ASSVVRGVGEQY